This T cell receptor (beta chain) was observed in a study of blood T cell repertoires in COVID-19 (dated by TCRdb to about 2020). Regarding the research as a whole: Samples covering the acute and convalescent phases of COVID-19 were provided by collaborators in the United States, Italy and Spain. The material from the prospective study consisted of cDNA or gDNA derived from T cells, B-cell-depleted T cells, or PBMCs. The dataset comprised deeply sampled blood TCRbeta repertoires from subjects exposed to, actively infected with, or recovered from COVID-19. A freely available public database, intended as a resource for researchers studying the immune response to SARS-CoV-2, is where the repertoires were released. Samples came from the ongoing ImmuneRACE study (first 160 participants) plus 1,254 subjects from 6 global collaborators. The sample metadata nearly always contained a de-identified subject ID, COVID-19 status, age in years and sex. Where HLA class I and class II types were available, the types were taken from metadata supplied by the sample provider, not from assay-based typing. The study at large found these results: How much clinical and demographic metadata was included differed by source and by participant, and the metadata was provided uncurated.

At one collaborating source in Seattle, patients were enrolled during active infection and were followed longitudinally through the course of disease. Each collaborating institution followed its own protocols to collect whole blood in K2EDTA tubes. Collaborator samples were shipped for TCRbeta analysis as frozen whole blood, isolated PBMCs, or DNA extracted from either sample type. TCRbeta CDR3 regions were amplified from genomic DNA using the immunoSEQ Assay, a bias-controlled multiplex PCR. As for the authors' bioinformatics: Nucleated cell counts per sample were estimated from amplification of reference gene primers within the assay. Sequence reads were collapsed and filtered to measure the absolute abundance of every unique TCRbeta CDR3 rearrangement. Productive Simpson clonality was computed per sample as the square root of Simpson's diversity index over productive rearrangements. TCRdb mirrors the immuneACCESS table, restricted to in-frame sequences. Some clones are absent from its copies; in checked studies, under half trace to an unresolved V gene, and the reason for the others is unknown. The V and J calls and the clone size are those of that table, but D and trimming were determined from the DNA. Within this sample are fewer than 300,000 clones, with approximately 90% of them counted one time only. The ten largest clonotypes hold approximately 2% of the sample.

As regards this clone: Its antigen has not been determined. One base away there is no much larger clone; base qualities are not given.

This TCR derives from a woman aged 25 to 39 with COVID-19, enrolled during active disease. Sample: peripheral blood.

The nucleotides are TGTGCCAGCAGCGAGGCGGGCCTAGCGGTGGACGAGCAGTACTTC. Its protein product is CASSEAGLAVDEQYF. The chain is made from TRBV11-2 and TRBJ2-7; 7 bases in between match TRBD2. The CDR3 measures 15 amino acids from cysteine to phenylalanine. The DNA shown is the 45-base CDR3, in frame from base 1. CDR1 and CDR2 are drawn from the germline V gene: SGHAT, FQNNGV. Compared with germline, V lacks 5 bases and J lacks 5 bases; bases without a gene match: 12.